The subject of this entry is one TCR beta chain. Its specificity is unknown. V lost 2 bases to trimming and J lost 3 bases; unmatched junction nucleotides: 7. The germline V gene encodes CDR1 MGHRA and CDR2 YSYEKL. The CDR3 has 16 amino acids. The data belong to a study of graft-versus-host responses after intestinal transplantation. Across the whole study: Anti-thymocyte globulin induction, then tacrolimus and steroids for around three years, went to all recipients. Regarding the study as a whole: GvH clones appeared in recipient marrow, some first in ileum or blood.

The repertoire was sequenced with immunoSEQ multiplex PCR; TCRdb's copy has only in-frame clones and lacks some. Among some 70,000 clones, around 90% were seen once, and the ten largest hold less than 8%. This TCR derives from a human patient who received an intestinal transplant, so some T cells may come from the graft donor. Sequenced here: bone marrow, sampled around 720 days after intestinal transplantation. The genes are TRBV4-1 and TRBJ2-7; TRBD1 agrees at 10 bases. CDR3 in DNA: TGCGCCAGCAGCCAAACACCGACAGGGGGCAGCTACGAGCAGTACTTC. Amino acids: CASSQTPTGGSYEQYF.